These 21 T cell receptor beta chains were sequenced from one sample in a study of post-analysis software for immune sequencing data. Overall study results and limits: Roughly 5 TRBV segments occurring more often in patients than controls included TRBV5-6, TRBV5-1 and TRBV20-1.

TCR beta cDNA libraries included unique molecular identifiers. TCRdb re-called the PCR reads with MiXCR, one entry per CDR3 protein. The sample has roughly 540,000 distinct CDR3 sequences, roughly 34% seen once. The antigens of these receptors remain unknown. The sample consisted of blood. These receptors all stem from a girl under 18 with multiple sclerosis.

This chain uses TRBV18 with TRBJ1-1; possible D gene TRBD1, 5 bases. CDR1 KGHSH and CDR2 LQKENI come from the germline V gene. The V end lost 1 base, the J end lost 0 bases, and 15 bases lay between the germline ends. This CDR3 contains 17 residues. CDR3 DNA: TGTGCCAGCTCACCACATCTGCCCAGGGACTTGAACACTGAAGCTTTCTTT. Protein: CASSPHLPRDLNTEAFF.

V gene TRBV6-5 combines with J gene TRBJ1-6; 9 bases map to TRBD1. This CDR3 spans 16 amino acids. The junction had 7 bases not matched to a gene; V was cut back by 6 bases and J by 4 bases. CDR1 MNHEY and CDR2 SVGAGI come from the germline V gene. The CDR3 loop is CASSPTGTGYNSPLHF. The CDR3 DNA reads as TGTGCCAGCAGCCCGACCGGGACAGGGTATAATTCACCCCTCCACTTT.

The chain employs TRBV29-1 and TRBJ2-5; 7 positions agree with TRBD2. Germline V gives CDR1 SQVTM, CDR2 ANQGSEA. This CDR3 comprises 13 residues. After removal of 1 base from V and 2 bases from J, the junction contained 1 base not matched to a gene. The CDR3 sequence: CSVEGGGQETQYF. The CDR3 region has the DNA TGCAGCGTTGAAGGCGGGGGACAAGAGACCCAGTACTTC.

V and J are TRBV7-6 and TRBJ1-1; 7 positions agree with TRBD1. The CDR3 is 15 residues long. V gave up 6 bases and J gave up 6 bases; unmatched junction bases: 13. The germline V gene has CDR1 SGHVS and CDR2 FNYEAQ. This CDR3 is CASSKSRGINSEAFF. The CDR3 DNA reads TGTGCCAGCAGTAAAAGCAGGGGGATTAACTCTGAAGCTTTCTTT.

The chain is built from TRBV9 and TRBJ2-1; TRBD2 matches at 11 bases. The junction had 5 bases not matched to a gene; V was cut back by 3 bases and J by 3 bases. The CDR3 spans 16 residues. From germline, CDR1 is SGDLS and CDR2 YYNGEE. CDR3 nucleotide sequence: TGTGCCAGCAGCGCCCTAGCGGGGGGCCTCTACAATGAGCAGTTCTTC. This translates into CASSALAGGLYNEQFF.

The chain recombines TRBV29-1 with TRBJ2-1; the match to TRBD2 covers 13 bases. Germline CDR1 reads SQVTM; CDR2 reads ANQGSEA. The trim removed 6 bases at V and 10 bases at J, leaving 9 bases unmatched. The CDR3 extends over 14 amino acids. The CDR3 here is CSVTGLAGSREQFF. The CDR3 DNA is TGCAGCGTGACGGGACTAGCGGGGTCTCGGGAGCAGTTCTTC.

The chain uses TRBV25-1 and TRBJ1-1; D unresolved. This CDR3 region has 11 residues. Germline assignment: CDR1 MGHDK and CDR2 SYGVNS. V was trimmed by 3 bases and J by 10 bases, leaving 9 bases between them. CDR3 residues: CASSDPSGAFF. CDR3 coding DNA: TGTGCCAGCAGTGATCCTAGTGGAGCTTTCTTT.

This rearrangement joins TRBV20-1 to TRBJ2-5; 9 nucleotides agree with TRBD2. J gave up 1 base and V 4 bases, and 13 bases lay outside the gene matches. The length of the CDR3 is 17 residues. Looked up from germline, CDR1 is DFQATT and CDR2 is SNEGSKA (reference sequence). CDR3 bases: TGCAGTGCTATCGGACTAGCGAGTGGCCCCTTCCAAGAGACCCAGTACTTC. Amino acid sequence: CSAIGLASGPFQETQYF.

The CDR3 sequence: CASSQGPARIGTDTQYF. CDR3 coding DNA: TGCGCCAGCAGCCAAGGCCCGGCTAGAATCGGCACAGATACGCAGTATTTT. This sequence joins TRBV4-1 and TRBJ2-3; D gene unclear. CDR3 length equals 17 residues. Germline V lookup: CDR1 MGHRA, CDR2 YSYEKL. V was trimmed by 1 base and J by 1 base, leaving 15 bases between them.

This clonotype was observed a few times. The genes are TRBV29-1 and TRBJ2-5; unclear D gene. This CDR3 is built from 12 residues. V lost 4 bases and J lost 2, with 8 bases in between. The germline CDR1 and CDR2 sequences are SQVTM and ANQGSEA. The CDR3 DNA reads TGCAGCGTTGGTTCTATTCAAGAGACCCAGTACTTC. The encoded protein is CSVGSIQETQYF.

This clonotype was counted a few times. This rearrangement joins TRBV20-1 to TRBJ2-3; D gene ambiguous. The length of the CDR3 is 12 residues. V lost 5 bases to trimming and J lost 2 bases, with 8 bases between them. The V gene's germline CDR1 is DFQATT and CDR2 SNEGSKA (reference sequence). The DNA for the CDR3 is TGCAGTGCTCTGGAAGACACAGATACGCAGTATTTT. Translation gives CSALEDTDTQYF.

The rearrangement joins TRBV4-1 to TRBJ2-1, with a possible D match to TRBD1 (5 bases). Germline V gene sequence: CDR1 MGHRA, CDR2 YSYEKL. The CDR3 is made up of 15 amino acids. V was clipped by 1 base and J by 6 bases, with 13 bases between them. CDR3 DNA: TGCGCCAGCAGCCAAGTGACAGTTGCATCCAATGAGCAGTTCTTC. Translated: CASSQVTVASNEQFF.

The CDR3 protein is CSARDFPRNTEAFF. Written as DNA, the CDR3 is TGCAGTGCTAGAGATTTTCCCCGGAACACTGAAGCTTTCTTT. The chain links TRBV20-1 to TRBJ1-1, with no clear D. Germline-derived CDR1 and CDR2 are DFQATT and SNEGSKA (reference sequence). Trimming removed 0 bases from V and 1 base from J, with 9 bases in between. This CDR3 is built from 14 residues.

This rearrangement joins TRBV5-6 to TRBJ2-2, with D perhaps matching TRBD1 or TRBD2 (6 bases each). Between the trimmed V and J ends, which lost 1 base and 0 bases, there was a span of 10 bases. CDR3 length: 16 residues. Germline V gives CDR1 SGHDT, CDR2 YYEEEE. CDR3 sequence: CASSLMGGANTGELFF. CDR3 coding DNA: TGTGCCAGCAGCTTGATGGGGGGCGCGAACACCGGGGAGCTGTTTTTT.

The chain combines TRBV12-3 or TRBV12-4 with TRBJ2-5; 8 nucleotides match TRBD2. V shed 0 bases and J 4 bases; nucleotides not matched to a gene: 7. This CDR3 spans 16 amino acids. The CDR3 spells CASSLALSGDGETQYF. The CDR3 bases are TGTGCCAGCAGTTTAGCTCTTAGCGGGGATGGAGAGACCCAGTACTTC.

This clonotype was detected a few times. V usage is TRBV5-1 and J usage is TRBJ2-7, with D uncertain. The length of the CDR3 is 14 residues. Germline V gene data show CDR1 as SGHRS and CDR2 as YFSETQ. Trimming shortened V by 4 bases and J by 0 bases, and 11 bases separated the two germline ends. CDR3 in amino acids: CASSRRSGSYEQYF. The CDR3, as DNA: TGCGCCAGCAGCCGGCGGTCGGGCTCCTACGAGCAGTACTTC.

This clonotype turned up a few times. The chain combines TRBV24-1 with TRBJ1-5, with D possibly matching TRBD1 (6 bases). Germline CDR1 and CDR2: KGHDR and SFDVKD. Deletions cut 2 bases from V and 0 bases from J, with 16 bases between. This CDR3 is 18 amino acids long. In nucleotides, the CDR3 is TGTGCCACCAGTGATTCCCAAGCGGGGGCGTATAGCAATCAGCCCCAGCATTTT. Protein sequence: CATSDSQAGAYSNQPQHF.

The genes are TRBV20-1 and TRBJ2-3; 12 nucleotides agree with TRBD2. V shed 1 base and J 4 bases; nucleotides not matched to a gene: 9. The CDR3 totals 17 residues. Germline lookup yields CDR1 DFQATT and CDR2 SNEGSKA (reference sequence). DNA for the CDR3: TGCAGTGCTAGAGTTGCGTGGACTAGCGGGACCCCAGATACGCAGTATTTT. Translated: CSARVAWTSGTPDTQYF.

The genes are TRBV10-2 and TRBJ1-2, with unresolved D. Germline assignment: CDR1 WSHSY and CDR2 SAAADI. The V and J ends lost 2 bases and 1 base respectively, with 8 bases between them. The CDR3 consists of 14 residues. This CDR3 is CASSERGLNYGYTF. CDR3 DNA: TGCGCCAGCAGTGAGAGAGGGCTTAACTATGGCTACACCTTC.

The chain couples TRBV10-3 to TRBJ2-5, with 12 nucleotides matching TRBD2. The J segment lost 1 base and the V segment lost 4 bases, leaving 4 bases of the junction unmatched. The CDR3 runs 16 residues. Germline V CDR1 and CDR2: ENHRY, SYGVKD. The chain's CDR3 is CAISARTSGVQETQYF. The CDR3, as DNA: TGTGCCATCAGTGCTAGGACTAGCGGGGTCCAAGAGACCCAGTACTTC.

CDR3 DNA: TGCGCCAGCAGCTTATTCACAGGGGCCGGATACAATGAGCAGTTCTTC. This encodes CASSLFTGAGYNEQFF. The chain is built from TRBV5-1 and TRBJ2-1; 7 nucleotides match TRBD1. From germline, CDR1 is SGHRS and CDR2 YFSETQ. CDR3 length: 16 residues. Unmatched junction bases numbered 9, after V lost 2 bases and J lost 4 bases.